This T cell receptor (beta chain) was found in a study of blood T cell repertoires in COVID-19. Study context: T cells, B-cell-depleted T cells, or PBMCs supplied cDNA or gDNA.

Germline V CDR1 and CDR2: KGHSH, LQKENI. Trimming shortened V by 3 bases and J by 0 bases, and 20 bases separated the two germline ends. The CDR3 runs 18 residues. Individuals in the exposed group had encountered a COVID-19 case within 2 weeks preceding study entry. Method: immunoSEQ multiplex PCR; TCRdb's copy keeps in-frame clones and lacks some. The sample carries about 280,000 clones, roughly 85% recorded once. The receptor's source is a middle-aged man who had been exposed to COVID-19. Sequenced sample: PBMCs or T cells enriched from blood (not recorded which). V gene TRBV18 combines with J gene TRBJ2-5, with a possible D match to TRBD2 (5 bases). The CDR3, as DNA: TGTGCCAGCTCACCTCCGTTCAACCGGGAACGGTACCAAGAGACCCAGTACTTC. This encodes CASSPPFNRERYQETQYF.